This TCR beta chain emerged from a study of early T cells in non-severe SARS-CoV-2 infection. V lost 6 bases, J lost 6 bases, and 11 bases lay in between. Germline CDR1 MNHEY, CDR2 SVGEGT. The CDR3 is made up of 13 amino acids. TCRdb independently ran MiXCR on the 5' RACE reads; one entry per CDR3 protein. The sample includes tens of thousands of distinct CDR3 sequences, 13% of them seen just once. The chain combines TRBV6-2 or TRBV6-3 with TRBJ2-2; a possible D gene is TRBD1 (5 bases). This TCR was sampled from an adult who was a healthcare worker with PCR-confirmed SARS-CoV-2 infection or an uninfected control (not recorded which). Sequenced: whole blood. CDR3 sequence: CASRPGWPGELFF. In nucleotides, the CDR3 is TGTGCCAGCAGGCCAGGGTGGCCCGGGGAGCTGTTTTTT.